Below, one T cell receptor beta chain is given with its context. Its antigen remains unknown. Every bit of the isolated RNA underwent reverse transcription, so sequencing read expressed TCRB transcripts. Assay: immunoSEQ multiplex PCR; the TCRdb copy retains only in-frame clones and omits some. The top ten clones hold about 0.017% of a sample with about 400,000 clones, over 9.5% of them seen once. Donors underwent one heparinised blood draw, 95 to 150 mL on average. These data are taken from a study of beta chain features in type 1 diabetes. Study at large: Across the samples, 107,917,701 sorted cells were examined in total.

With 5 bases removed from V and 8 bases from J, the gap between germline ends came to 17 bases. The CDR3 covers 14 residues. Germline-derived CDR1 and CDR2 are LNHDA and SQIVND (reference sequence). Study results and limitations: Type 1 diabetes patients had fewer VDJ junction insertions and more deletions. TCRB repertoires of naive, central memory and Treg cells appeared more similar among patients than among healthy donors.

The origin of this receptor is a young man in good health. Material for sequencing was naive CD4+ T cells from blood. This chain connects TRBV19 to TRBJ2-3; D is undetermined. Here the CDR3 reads CASSSPPTPGTQYF. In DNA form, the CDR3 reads TGTGCCAGTAGTTCACCCCCGACCCCGGGTACGCAGTATTTT.